The 18 T cell receptor beta chains given below trace back to one sample, sequenced in a study of cytomegalovirus exposure and HLA in healthy donors. With 60 Vbeta and 13 Jbeta primers, the PCR was carried out. Libraries were prepared by immunoSEQ multiplex PCR; TCRdb keeps only in-frame clonotypes and omits some of them. The table has 250,000 to 350,000 clones, 70% to 90% seen once. Sequenced sample: PBMCs. The receptors were sampled from a man aged 40-50 years in good health and CMV-seropositive.

The rearrangement joins TRBV10-3 to TRBJ1-2; possibly TRBD1 for D (6 bases). With 6 bases removed from V and 0 bases from J, the gap between germline ends came to 8 bases. The CDR3 runs 13 residues. Per the germline V gene, CDR1 is ENHRY and CDR2 is SYGVKD. CDR3 region: CAIRQGANYGYTF. CDR3 DNA: TGTGCCATCAGACAGGGCGCTAACTATGGCTACACCTTC.

The chain employs TRBV6-5 and TRBJ2-3; the match to TRBD2 covers 7 bases. The germline gives CDR1 MNHEY, CDR2 SVGAGI. Unmatched junction bases numbered 9, after V lost 2 bases and J lost 10 bases. The CDR3 length is 14 residues. CDR3 bases: TGTGCCAGCAGTTACGAGATCCGAGGGAGGGCGCAGTATTTT. This translates into CASSYEIRGRAQYF.

The genes are TRBV25-1 and TRBJ1-4, with 8 bases that match TRBD1. With V trimmed by 7 bases and J by 8 bases, 12 bases remained unmatched. The germline V gene has CDR1 MGHDK and CDR2 SYGVNS. The CDR3 totals 15 residues. The CDR3, as DNA: TGTGCCAGCACCCCCGGGCAGGGGGCGCGAGAAAAACTGTTTTTT. Protein sequence: CASTPGQGAREKLFF.

The chain carries TRBV5-4 and TRBJ2-7; tentatively, D is TRBD2 (6 bases). The CDR3 is made up of 13 amino acids. V lost 0 bases and J 6 bases, leaving 10 bases between the germline ends. Germline CDR1 SGHNT, CDR2 YYREEE (reference sequence). Here the CDR3 DNA reads TGTGCCAGCAGCTTGGGGGGGGTTCCCGAGCAGTACTTC. Translated, it gives CASSLGGVPEQYF. Drawing the rest from reference TRBV5-4 and TRBJ2-7, the complete variable domain is ETGVTQSPTHLIKTRGQQVTLRCSSQSGHNTVSWYQQALGQGPQFIFQYYREEENGRGNFPPRFSGLQFPNYSSELNVNALELDDSALYLCASSLGGVPEQYFGPGTRLTVT.

The chain employs TRBV5-1 and TRBJ1-1; maybe TRBD1 (5 bases). The CDR3 consists of 14 residues. Germline values: CDR1 SGHRS, CDR2 YFSETQ. V lost 4 bases and J lost 3, with 13 bases in between. DNA for the CDR3: TGCGCCAGCAGCCCCGTGGGAGGGGACACTGAAGCTTTCTTT. Its protein product is CASSPVGGDTEAFF.

V and J are TRBV29-1 and TRBJ1-2; possible D gene TRBD1, 5 bases. The V gene lost 7 bases and the J gene lost 4 bases, with 13 bases spanning the gap. This CDR3 is 12 amino acids long. CDR1 is SQVTM and CDR2 is ANQGSEA in the germline V gene. The CDR3, as DNA: TGCAGCGCTTTGGGGGGATTCTATGGCTACACCTTC. It yields the protein CSALGGFYGYTF. The whole variable domain, remainder taken from reference TRBV29-1 and TRBJ1-2, is SAVISQKPSRDICQRGTSLTIQCQVDSQVTMMFWYRQQPGQSLTLIATANQGSEATYESGFVIDKFPISRPNLTFSTLTVSNMSPEDSSIYLCSALGGFYGYTFGSGTRLTVV.

The chain joins TRBV19 to TRBJ2-3, with D maybe TRBD2 (6 bases). Germline-derived CDR1 and CDR2 are LNHDA and SQIVND (reference sequence). V lost 5 bases, J lost 4 bases, and 16 bases lay in between. The CDR3 length is 15 residues. The CDR3 DNA reads TGTGCCAGTAGTGTAGGCGGGGCCAGTGCAGATACGCAGTATTTT. It translates to CASSVGGASADTQYF.

This clone appeared a single time. J is TRBJ2-7 and V is TRBV7-8, with a tentative D call TRBD1 (6 bases). V was cut by 5 bases and J by 3 bases, with 17 bases left in between. The germline V gene has CDR1 SGHVS and CDR2 FQNEAQ. The CDR3 is 15 amino acids. DNA of the CDR3: TGTGCCAGCAGCCCCGGGGACATTTCCGTCTACGAGCAGTACTTC. Amino acid sequence: CASSPGDISVYEQYF.

This clone occurred once. This chain uses TRBV28 with TRBJ1-5; D might be TRBD1 (5 bases). Trimming shortened V by 2 bases and J by 0 bases, and 23 bases separated the two germline ends. Germline CDR1 reads MDHEN; CDR2 reads SYDVKM. The CDR3 totals 20 residues. CDR3 amino acids: CASSLRSGGNFGNSNQPQHF. As DNA, the CDR3 is TGTGCCAGCAGTTTAAGGTCGGGGGGTAACTTTGGGAATAGCAATCAGCCCCAGCATTTT. Variable domain in full (rest from reference TRBV28 and TRBJ1-5): DVKVTQSSRYLVKRTGEKVFLECVQDMDHENMFWYRQDPGLGLRLIYFSYDVKMKEKGDIPEGYSVSREKKERFSLILESASTNQTSMYLCASSLRSGGNFGNSNQPQHFGDGTRLSIL.

The chain joins TRBV5-1 to TRBJ2-3; 13 bases are a match to TRBD2. After removal of 9 bases from V and 0 bases from J, the junction contained 19 bases not matched to a gene. CDR3 size: 20 residues. The germline V gene has CDR1 SGHRS and CDR2 YFSETQ. CDR3 in amino acids: CATQSTGTSGKKASTDTQYF. CDR3 DNA sequence: TGCGCCACCCAGTCAACCGGGACTAGCGGGAAAAAAGCTAGCACAGATACGCAGTATTTT.

The chain employs TRBV4-1 and TRBJ2-7; TRBD2 matches at 8 bases. After removal of 3 bases from V and 0 bases from J, the junction contained 7 bases not matched to a gene. Per the germline V gene, CDR1 is MGHRA and CDR2 is YSYEKL. This CDR3 has 16 amino acids. CDR3 nucleotides: TGCGCCAGCAGCCAGGTACTAGCGGAGAGCTCCTACGAGCAGTACTTC. It is translated as CASSQVLAESSYEQYF.

V is TRBV2 and J is TRBJ1-5; TRBD1 aligns across 8 bases. Germline V gives CDR1 SNHLY, CDR2 FYNNEI. V was pared by 6 bases and J by 2 bases, with 9 bases of the junction left unmatched. This CDR3 comprises 16 residues. The CDR3 nucleotides are TGTGCCAGCAGCGAACGGACAGGGTGGGGCAATCAGCCCCAGCATTTT. It codes for CASSERTGWGNQPQHF. Combining the CDR3 with reference TRBV2 and TRBJ1-5 gives the whole variable domain EPEVTQTPSHQVTQMGQEVILRCVPISNHLYFYWYRQILGQKVEFLVSFYNNEISEKSEIFDDQFSVERPDGSNFTLKIRSTKLEDSAMYFCASSERTGWGNQPQHFGDGTRLSIL.

The rearrangement joins TRBV18 to TRBJ1-1; possible D gene TRBD1, 5 bases. CDR3 length equals 14 residues. The V end was cut by 3 bases, the J end by 0 bases, with 8 bases between. Germline V gene data show CDR1 as KGHSH and CDR2 as LQKENI. CDR3 region: CASSPTGMNTEAFF. The DNA of the CDR3 is TGTGCCAGCTCACCCACAGGTATGAACACTGAAGCTTTCTTT.

CDR3 region: CASKANQDYEQYF. The CDR3 DNA reads as TGTGCCAGTAAGGCAAACCAGGATTACGAGCAGTACTTC. V gene TRBV19 combines with J gene TRBJ2-7; the D is unclear. The V end was cut by 7 bases, the J end by 4 bases, with 14 bases between. The CDR3 runs 13 residues. Germline lookup yields CDR1 LNHDA and CDR2 SQIVND (reference sequence).

CDR3 sequence (DNA): TGTGCCAGCAGTGAAAGCCGGGGGTGGCAGGGCTCAGATACGCAGTATTTT. Its translation is CASSESRGWQGSDTQYF. This rearrangement joins TRBV6-1 to TRBJ2-3; D possibly corresponds to TRBD2 (6 bases). CDR1 is MNHNS, CDR2 SASEGT, per germline. This CDR3 spans 17 amino acids. Trimming shortened V by 2 bases and J by 4 bases, and 19 bases separated the two germline ends.

This clone was seen just once. This chain connects TRBV2 to TRBJ2-7, with D perhaps matching TRBD2 (7 bases). The CDR3 is made up of 13 amino acids. V lost 6 bases and J 5 bases, leaving 14 bases between the germline ends. The germline CDR1 and CDR2 sequences are SNHLY and FYNNEI. In DNA form, the CDR3 reads TGTGCCAGCAGCGCCACGGGGGGCAACGAGCAGTACTTC. Its translation is CASSATGGNEQYF.

The V call is TRBV27, the J call TRBJ2-7; 7 nucleotides match TRBD2. The CDR3 is 14 residues long. Germline values: CDR1 MNHEY, CDR2 SMNVEV (reference sequence). J lost 0 bases, V lost 3 bases, and 2 bases had no gene match. As DNA, the CDR3 is TGTGCCAGCAGTTTCGGGGAGGGCTCCTACGAGCAGTACTTC. Translation: CASSFGEGSYEQYF.

V usage is TRBV27 and J usage is TRBJ2-1; D might be TRBD2 (5 bases). Germline-derived CDR1 and CDR2 are MNHEY and SMNVEV (reference sequence). Trimming took 4 bases from V and 7 from J, leaving 14 bases between them. This CDR3 spans 14 amino acids. CDR3 in amino acids: CASSSWASGNEQFF. The CDR3 DNA follows: TGTGCCAGCAGTTCTTGGGCTTCGGGGAATGAGCAGTTCTTC.